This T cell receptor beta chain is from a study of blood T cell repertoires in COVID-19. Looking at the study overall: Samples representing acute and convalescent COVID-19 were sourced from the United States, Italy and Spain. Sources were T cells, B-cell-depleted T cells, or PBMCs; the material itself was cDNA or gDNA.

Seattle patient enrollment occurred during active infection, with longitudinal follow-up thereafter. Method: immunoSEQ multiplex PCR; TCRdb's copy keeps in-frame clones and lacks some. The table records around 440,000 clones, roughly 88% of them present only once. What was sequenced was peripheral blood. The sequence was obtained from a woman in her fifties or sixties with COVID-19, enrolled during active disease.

CDR3 bases: TGTGCCAGCAGTGAAGTCAGGGGGCTGGGTGAGCAGTTCTTC. Protein: CASSEVRGLGEQFF. This sequence joins TRBV6-1 and TRBJ2-1; 8 bases are shared with TRBD1. The V and J ends lost 1 base and 9 bases, in that order; junction bases with no gene match: 5. Germline CDR1 is MNHNS and CDR2 is SASEGT. The CDR3 runs 14 residues.